This passage covers 16 T cell receptor beta chains from one sample sequenced in a study of OX40 agonist ivuxolimab in advanced cancers. The library relied on the immunoSEQ multiplex PCR assay. This is the immuneACCESS table as TCRdb keeps it, with only in-frame sequences that have V and J called. A part of the clones is gone; compared with another copy, unresolved V genes explain less than half, and the rest is unexplained. The table for this sample lists 65,000 to 100,000 clones; 80% to 95% of them were counted only once. The ten largest account for approximately 0.3% of the sample. The material was CD4+ or CD8+ T cells sorted from blood, obtained in a trial of the OX40 agonist ivuxolimab. All receptors derive from an adult with an advanced solid tumor such as melanoma, head and neck, liver or kidney cancer.

V usage is TRBV6-1 and J usage is TRBJ2-5; TRBD1 aligns across 7 bases. The CDR3 extends over 13 amino acids. J lost 2 bases, V lost 10 bases, and 7 bases had no gene match. CDR1 MNHNS and CDR2 SASEGT come from the germline V gene. CDR3 sequence reads: CATAGQVQETQYF. The CDR3 DNA follows: TGTGCCACCGCCGGACAGGTACAAGAGACCCAGTACTTC.

The rearrangement joins TRBV4-1 to TRBJ2-5, with D uncertain. V was pared by 0 bases and J by 11 bases, with 16 bases between. CDR1 is MGHRA, CDR2 YSYEKL, per germline. This CDR3 has 14 amino acids. CDR3 nucleotides: TGCGCCAGCAGCCAAGAAGAATCCCCGGTTAAGCAGTACTTC. Encoded protein: CASSQEESPVKQYF.

The chain employs TRBV6-6 and TRBJ2-2, with 11 bases matching TRBD1. Looked up from germline, CDR1 is MNHNY and CDR2 is SVGAGI (reference sequence). V was pared by 0 bases and J by 7 bases, with 1 base of the junction left unmatched. The CDR3 sequence is 15 residues long. As DNA, the CDR3 is TGTGCCAGCAGTTACTCGGGACAGGGGGGCGGGGAGCTGTTTTTT. Its protein is CASSYSGQGGGELFF.

The V and J genes are TRBV7-2 and TRBJ2-3; D gene uncertain. Between the trimmed V and J ends, which lost 0 bases and 3 bases, there was a span of 13 bases. This CDR3 contains 16 residues. Per germline, CDR1 SGHTA and CDR2 FQGNSA. This CDR3 reads CASSLAPRRSTDTQYF. The CDR3 DNA reads as TGTGCCAGCAGCTTAGCCCCCCGGCGGTCAACAGATACGCAGTATTTT.

The chain employs TRBV11-2 and TRBJ2-7, with no clear D. The CDR3 length is 14 residues. Germline-derived CDR1 and CDR2 are SGHAT and FQNNGV. Trimming pared 1 base from V and 1 base from J, leaving 8 bases between. The CDR3 bases are TGTGCCAGCAGCTTAGCCCAGCTATCCTACGAGCAGTACGTC. Translated, it gives CASSLAQLSYEQYV.

The V gene is TRBV10-1, the J gene TRBJ2-3; 10 bases are a match to TRBD1. V gave up 0 bases and J gave up 2 bases; unmatched junction bases: 5. Germline V gene sequence: CDR1 WNHNN, CDR2 SYGVQD (reference sequence). This CDR3 has 17 residues. The CDR3 protein is CASSESLGQGHTDTQYF. CDR3 coding DNA: TGCGCCAGCAGTGAGTCCCTGGGACAGGGGCACACAGATACGCAGTATTTT.

The chain has TRBV9 and TRBJ2-5; 16 bases map to TRBD2. The junction had 3 bases not matched to a gene; V was cut back by 3 bases and J by 1 base. The CDR3 is 17 amino acids. Germline V gene sequence: CDR1 SGDLS, CDR2 YYNGEE. CDR3 bases: TGTGCCAGCAGCGCGGGGACTAGCGGGGGGGCCCAAGAGACCCAGTACTTC. Its protein product is CASSAGTSGGAQETQYF.

The V gene is TRBV18, the J gene TRBJ1-2; D unclear. The CDR3 is made up of 15 amino acids. Germline CDR1 reads KGHSH; CDR2 reads LQKENI. Trimming left V 2 bases short and J 4 bases short, with 14 bases between. CDR3 in DNA: TGTGCCAGCTCACCAACAGAAGAACTGGGCTATGGCTACACCTTC. It specifies CASSPTEELGYGYTF.

J is TRBJ2-2 and V is TRBV9; D gene unclear. Germline V gene data show CDR1 as SGDLS and CDR2 as YYNGEE. The ends were cut back, 0 bases at V and 0 bases at J, with 6 bases in the middle. The CDR3 spans 15 residues. The CDR3 region is CASSVAGANTGELFF. The CDR3 bases are TGTGCCAGCAGCGTAGCTGGGGCGAACACCGGGGAGCTGTTTTTT.

As to this clone: Other DNA sequences of this sample code for an identical CDR3. This chain uses TRBV2 with TRBJ2-7, with 11 positions matching TRBD1. CDR1 and CDR2 (germline): SNHLY, FYNNEI. This CDR3 comprises 13 residues. V was clipped by 6 bases and J by 4 bases; unmatched bases: 2. The chain's CDR3 is CASSRDRGYEQYF. Written as DNA, the CDR3 is TGTGCCAGCAGCCGGGACAGGGGGTACGAGCAGTACTTC. Full variable domain (remainder filled in from reference TRBV2 and TRBJ2-7): EPEVTQTPSHQVTQMGQEVILRCVPISNHLYFYWYRQILGQKVEFLVSFYNNEISEKSEIFDDQFSVERPDGSNFTLKIRSTKLEDSAMYFCASSRDRGYEQYFGPGTRLTVT.

This chain uses TRBV9 with TRBJ1-1; TRBD1 aligns across 7 bases. The CDR3 runs to 14 residues. Trimming removed 4 bases from V and 1 base from J; junction bases left unmatched: 4. CDR1 is SGDLS and CDR2 is YYNGEE in the germline V gene. The CDR3 sequence: CASSPTGANTEAFF. The CDR3 DNA is TGTGCCAGCAGCCCTACAGGGGCGAACACTGAAGCTTTCTTT.

The chain uses TRBV2 and TRBJ1-2, with a weak D call TRBD1 (5 bases). The CDR3 length is 14 residues. Trimming removed 7 bases at V and 9 bases at J, with 21 bases between. Germline V gene sequence: CDR1 SNHLY, CDR2 FYNNEI. The CDR3: CASMPSRTTQSYTF. CDR3 bases: TGTGCCAGCATGCCCTCACGGACAACCCAAAGCTACACCTTC.

The chain joins TRBV7-9 to TRBJ2-1; no firm D call. The V and J ends lost 6 bases and 8 bases respectively, with 20 bases between them. Germline V gene lookup returns CDR1 SEHNR and CDR2 FQNEAQ (reference sequence). This CDR3 is built from 15 residues. CDR3 nucleotide sequence: TGTGCCAGCAGATTGGACCTCCTTGGTTGGGATGAGCAGTTCTTC. It encodes CASRLDLLGWDEQFF.

V gene TRBV5-1 combines with J gene TRBJ2-6; 11 nucleotides align to TRBD1. The V and J ends lost 7 bases and 3 bases, in that order; junction bases with no gene match: 6. Germline assignment: CDR1 SGHRS and CDR2 YFSETQ. The length of the CDR3 is 16 residues. The CDR3 reads CASRGQGAGGANVLTF. The CDR3, as DNA: TGCGCCAGCCGCGGACAGGGGGCTGGTGGGGCCAACGTCCTGACTTTC.

CDR3 protein: CASSLESVNTGELFF. In DNA form, the CDR3 reads TGTGCCAGCAGCTTAGAATCTGTGAACACCGGGGAGCTGTTTTTT. The chain is built from TRBV11-3 and TRBJ2-2, with unresolved D. The CDR3 sequence is 15 residues long. The germline V and J ends were trimmed by 0 bases and 1 base, with 6 bases remaining between them. Germline V lookup: CDR1 SGHNT, CDR2 YENEEA. The full variable domain, its missing parts supplied by reference TRBV11-3 and TRBJ2-2, is EAGVVQSPRYKIIEKKQPVAFWCNPISGHNTLYWYLQNLGQGPELLIRYENEEAVDDSQLPKDRFSAERLKGVDSTLKIQPAELGDSAVYLCASSLESVNTGELFFGEGSRLTVL.

This clone appeared once. The chain recombines TRBV29-1 with TRBJ1-4; D remains unclear. Germline V gene lookup returns CDR1 SQVTM and CDR2 ANQGSEA. V lost 4 bases, J lost 3 bases, and 3 bases lay in between. The CDR3 totals 11 residues. The CDR3 DNA is TGCAGCGTTGCGTCTAATGAAAAACTGTTTTTT. Residues: CSVASNEKLFF.